This T cell receptor beta chain was sequenced for a study of blood T cell repertoires in COVID-19. Across the study: Samples representing acute and convalescent COVID-19 were sourced from the United States, Italy and Spain. In each case, the material was cDNA or gDNA derived from T cells, B-cell-depleted T cells, or PBMCs.

As handled by the study authors: The assay estimated nucleated cells by amplifying reference gene primers. Sequencing was performed with immunoSEQ multiplex PCR; in TCRdb, only in-frame clones are kept and a portion is missing. The DNA gave D and trimming, while V, J and clone size come from that table. This sample has 250,000 to 300,000 clones, with approximately 86% found just once. V dropped 5 bases and J dropped 2; count of bases not matched to a gene: 12. The CDR3 totals 16 residues. Germline CDR1 reads SGHRS; CDR2 reads YFSETQ. This TCR was sampled from a man aged 25-45 years with active or convalescent COVID-19. The chain joins TRBV5-1 to TRBJ1-1, with 7 bases identical to TRBD1. Sequencing input: peripheral blood. The CDR3 coding sequence is TGCGCCAGCAGAAGCCAAACCGGGACAGCAAACACTGAAGCTTTCTTT. Protein sequence: CASRSQTGTANTEAFF.